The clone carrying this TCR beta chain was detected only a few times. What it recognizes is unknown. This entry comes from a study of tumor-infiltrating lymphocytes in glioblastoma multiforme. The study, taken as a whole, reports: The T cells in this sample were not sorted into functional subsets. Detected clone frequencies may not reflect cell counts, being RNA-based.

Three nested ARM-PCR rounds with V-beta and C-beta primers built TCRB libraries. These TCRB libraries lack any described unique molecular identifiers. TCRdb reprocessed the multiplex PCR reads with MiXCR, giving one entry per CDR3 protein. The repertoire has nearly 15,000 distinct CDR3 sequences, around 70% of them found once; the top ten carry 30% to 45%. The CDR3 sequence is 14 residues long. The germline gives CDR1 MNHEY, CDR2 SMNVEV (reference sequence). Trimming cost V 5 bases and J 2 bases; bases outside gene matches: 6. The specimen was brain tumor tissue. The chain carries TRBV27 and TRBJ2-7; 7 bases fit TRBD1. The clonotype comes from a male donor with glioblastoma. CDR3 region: CASSTGTATYEQYF. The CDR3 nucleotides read TGTGCCAGCAGTACCGGGACAGCTACCTACGAGCAGTACTTC.